The 4 T cell receptor beta chains in this list originate from one sample, sequenced in a study of beta chain features in type 1 diabetes. No antigen has been identified for these receptors. Since all of the isolated RNA was reverse transcribed, expressed TCRB transcripts were what got sequenced. Method: immunoSEQ multiplex PCR; TCRdb's copy keeps in-frame clones and lacks some. Of 300,000 or so clones listed, 9.3% are singletons. Study-wide findings and caveats: In every one of the four CD4+ subsets, TCRB CDR3s were moderately but significantly shorter in Type 1 diabetes patients.

Sequencing was performed on central memory CD4+ T cells from blood. The origin of the receptors is a man younger than 45 with type 1 diabetes.

The chain has TRBV19 and TRBJ1-6; D remains unclear. The CDR3 length is 13 residues. Germline V lookup: CDR1 LNHDA, CDR2 SQIVND (reference sequence). Trimming took off 6 bases at V and 8 bases at J, with 11 bases between the two ends. CDR3 region: CASSSNGDSPLHF. CDR3 nucleotides: TGTGCCAGTAGCTCGAACGGAGATTCACCCCTCCACTTT.

This clone was observed a few times. The chain carries TRBV9 and TRBJ2-5; either TRBD1 or TRBD2 may fit D (5 bases each). Germline CDR1 reads SGDLS; CDR2 reads YYNGEE. Trimming stripped 0 bases from V and 1 base from J, with 10 bases between. The CDR3 extends over 15 amino acids. CDR3 region: CASSVGRGGQETQYF. In DNA form, the CDR3 reads TGTGCCAGCAGCGTAGGGCGTGGGGGCCAAGAGACCCAGTACTTC.

The chain uses TRBV10-2 and TRBJ2-5; tentatively, D is TRBD1 or TRBD2 (6 bases each). The germline CDR1 and CDR2 sequences are WSHSY and SAAADI. There are 11 residues in the CDR3. Deletions cut 8 bases from V and 4 bases from J, with 8 bases between. CDR3 coding DNA: TGCGCCAGCGGGGGGCCAGAGACCCAGTACTTC. It translates to CASGGPETQYF.

V and J are TRBV5-1 and TRBJ2-7, with D possibly called TRBD1 or TRBD2 (5 bases each). Trimming removed 3 bases from V and 2 bases from J, with 12 bases in between. The length of the CDR3 is 14 residues. The germline V gene has CDR1 SGHRS and CDR2 YFSETQ. DNA for the CDR3: TGCGCCAGCAGCTCCCGGGACGGCACCTACGAGCAGTACTTC. This translates into CASSSRDGTYEQYF. Full variable domain (missing parts from reference TRBV5-1 and TRBJ2-7): KAGVTQTPRYLIKTRGQQVTLSCSPISGHRSVSWYQQTPGQGLQFLFEYFSETQRNKGNFPGRFSGRQFSNSRSEMNVSTLELGDSALYLCASSSRDGTYEQYFGPGTRLTVT.